The 14 T cell receptor beta chains in this list originate from one sample, sequenced in a study of PD-L1 blockade in urothelial cancer. The repertoire was sequenced with immunoSEQ multiplex PCR; TCRdb's copy has only in-frame clones and lacks some. The sample includes about 120,000 clones, 80% to 90% of them seen just once. The time point is: peripheral blood 6 weeks after treatment start. The material was PBMCs, obtained around atezolizumab (anti-PD-L1) treatment. All receptors come from a man aged 55 to 69 with urothelial cancer.

J is TRBJ2-3 and V is TRBV6-1, with D maybe TRBD2 (7 bases). From germline, CDR1 is MNHNS and CDR2 SASEGT. Trimming stripped 11 bases from V and 4 bases from J, with 16 bases between. The CDR3 runs 13 residues. In nucleotides, the CDR3 is TGTGCCGGGAGGGGGGCAGGCCCAGATACGCAGTATTTT. This codes for CAGRGAGPDTQYF.

This clone was seen a few times. The chain links TRBV10-3 to TRBJ2-5, with a weak D call TRBD2 (6 bases). Germline CDR1 ENHRY, CDR2 SYGVKD. V lost 0 bases, J lost 2 bases, and 10 bases lay in between. The CDR3 totals 15 residues. This CDR3 is CAISESRSGQETQYF. In DNA form, the CDR3 reads TGTGCCATCAGTGAGTCCCGCAGCGGGCAAGAGACCCAGTACTTC.

The chain combines TRBV29-1 with TRBJ2-6; D may be TRBD1 (5 bases). Trimming took off 5 bases at V and 0 bases at J, with 11 bases between the two ends. Germline V gene data show CDR1 as SQVTM and CDR2 as ANQGSEA. The CDR3 covers 15 residues. CDR3 sequence (DNA): TGCAGCGTTCTCGGACACATCTCTGGGGCCAACGTCCTGACTTTC. Translating gives CSVLGHISGANVLTF.

The V call is TRBV4-3, the J call TRBJ2-3; TRBD1 aligns across 7 bases. V trimming: 0 bases; J trimming: 0 bases; junction bases outside the gene matches: 9. Germline assignment: CDR1 LGHNA and CDR2 YSLEER. This CDR3 has 18 amino acids. The CDR3, as DNA: TGCGCCAGCAGCCAAGACCTTACACGACAGGGTAGCACAGATACGCAGTATTTT. Encoded protein: CASSQDLTRQGSTDTQYF.

J is TRBJ2-2 and V is TRBV18, with 11 bases lining up with TRBD1. CDR3 size: 16 residues. Germline V gene lookup returns CDR1 KGHSH and CDR2 LQKENI. J lost 3 bases, V lost 3 bases, and 3 bases had no gene match. CDR3 sequence reads: CASSPLGQGDTGELFF. In DNA, the CDR3 is TGTGCCAGCTCACCCCTGGGACAGGGGGACACCGGGGAGCTGTTTTTT.

The chain carries TRBV2 and TRBJ1-6; D perhaps matches TRBD1 (5 bases). Trimming stripped 0 bases from V and 10 bases from J, with 13 bases between. CDR3 length: 15 residues. Germline V CDR1 and CDR2: SNHLY, FYNNEI. This chain's CDR3 is CASSEAQSGRSPLHF. CDR3 in DNA: TGTGCCAGCAGTGAAGCGCAGTCAGGGCGATCACCCCTCCACTTT.

This clone occurred once. The V and J genes are TRBV10-2 and TRBJ2-1; D perhaps matches TRBD2 (6 bases). V shed 6 bases and J shed 7 bases, with 16 bases lying between them. CDR1 and CDR2 from the germline V gene are WSHSY and SAAADI. The CDR3 is made up of 14 amino acids. The CDR3 loop is CASRWGGGLNEQFF. For the CDR3, the DNA is TGCGCCAGCAGGTGGGGAGGAGGGCTGAATGAGCAGTTCTTC.

The CDR3 reads CSVEVGVYGYTF. CDR3 DNA sequence: TGCAGCGTTGAAGTAGGGGTCTATGGCTACACCTTC. The chain couples TRBV29-1 to TRBJ1-2, with TRBD1 as a possible D gene (5 bases). Per germline, CDR1 SQVTM and CDR2 ANQGSEA. Trimming removed 1 base from V and 4 bases from J, with 7 bases in between. This CDR3 comprises 12 residues.

V is TRBV6-4 and J is TRBJ2-3, with D perhaps matching TRBD2 (6 bases). The CDR3 length is 14 residues. CDR1 and CDR2 (germline): MRHNA, SNTAGT. V gave up 3 bases and J gave up 10 bases, with 17 bases separating them. The CDR3 bases are TGTGCCAGCAGTGAGGGACTGGGCCTGGGGGCGCAGTATTTT. This sequence encodes CASSEGLGLGAQYF.

This clone occurred once. The chain links TRBV10-1 to TRBJ2-7; 9 positions match TRBD1. Losses at the gene ends were 4 bases for V and 6 bases for J; bases not matched to a gene: 7. Germline loops: CDR1 WNHNN, CDR2 SYGVQD (reference sequence). The CDR3 loop spans 14 amino acids. Here the CDR3 reads CASSGVTGGLEQYF. CDR3 bases: TGCGCCAGCAGTGGAGTAACAGGGGGCCTCGAGCAGTACTTC.

The chain has TRBV25-1 and TRBJ1-2; 10 bases fit TRBD1. The CDR3 sequence is 14 residues long. Germline V CDR1 and CDR2: MGHDK, SYGVNS. V was clipped by 3 bases and J by 8 bases; unmatched bases: 6. The CDR3 bases are TGTGCCAGCAGTGAGACAGGGGGCGGGGGGGGCTACACCTTC. Translated: CASSETGGGGGYTF.

The J gene is TRBJ1-2, the V gene TRBV19, with TRBD1 matching over 7 bases. Germline V CDR1 and CDR2: LNHDA, SQIVND (reference sequence). The CDR3 covers 14 residues. Unmatched junction bases numbered 8, after V lost 7 bases and J lost 3 bases. The chain's CDR3 is CASTGWQGDYGYTF. The CDR3, as DNA: TGTGCCAGTACGGGCTGGCAGGGGGACTATGGCTACACCTTC. Combining the CDR3 with reference TRBV19 and TRBJ1-2 gives the whole variable domain DGGITQSPKYLFRKEGQNVTLSCEQNLNHDAMYWYRQDPGQGLRLIYYSQIVNDFQKGDIAEGYSVSREKKESFPLTVTSAQKNPTAFYLCASTGWQGDYGYTFGSGTRLTVV.

The chain links TRBV29-1 to TRBJ1-5; D gene uncertain. V was clipped by 6 bases and J by 2 bases, with 29 bases between them. Germline CDR1 and CDR2: SQVTM and ANQGSEA. CDR3 length: 19 amino acids. The CDR3 reads CSVVPERFPSSPGNQPQHF. The CDR3 DNA reads TGCAGCGTCGTTCCCGAACGATTTCCGAGTTCTCCGGGCAATCAGCCCCAGCATTTT.

The chain employs TRBV6-5 and TRBJ2-5; 9 bases line up with TRBD1. Germline trimming cut 9 bases from V and 4 bases from J; bases unmatched to any gene: 9. The CDR3 runs to 14 residues. From germline, CDR1 is MNHEY and CDR2 SVGAGI. CDR3 nucleotide sequence: TGTGCCAGTCGCGGGACAGGGCTTGGAGAGACCCAGTACTTC. Translated, it gives CASRGTGLGETQYF.